This T cell receptor beta chain was retrieved from a study of shared clonotypes between healthy human individuals (dated by TCRdb to about 2020). Regarding the complete study: A few men and a couple of women, aged 18 to 49 years, made up the cohort. Leukapheresis yielded between about 0.9 and 8.9 billion PBMCs per donor. To estimate repertoire size and how much clonotypes are shared between individuals, the study performed deep sequencing of blood TCR repertoires from 4 to 6 healthy adults. To increase sequencing depth and limit assay-specific biases, TCR repertoire library preparation and sequencing were carried out by different laboratories using diverse techniques. For each donor, CD4 naive and CD4 memory were each run on three plates, CD8 naive on two plates, and CD8 memory on one plate. Study-level results and caveats: Approximately 5% of naive CD4, more than 3% of naive CD8, roughly 2.4% of memory CD4, and 0.35% to 0.5% of memory CD8 clonotypes were shared across several donors. Because the study included only a small number of donors, the genetic and exposure-history diversity represented was limited. Higher generation probabilities were observed for clonotypes shared by all four sorted-subset donors than for non-shared clonotypes. Even with the large sequencing depth, rarefaction of the sorted-subset datasets indicated that sequencing was incomplete. Pairwise subsampling indicated that sequencing depth was expected to affect the degree of clonotype sharing among donors. Only blood was sampled, and tissue TCR repertoires likely differ from those in blood. Naive subsets generally had larger estimated clonotype richness than memory subsets.

There are 17 amino acids in the CDR3, from cysteine to phenylalanine inclusive. Here the CDR3 DNA is all that survives: 51 bases in frame from base 1. CDR1 KGHSH and CDR2 LQKENI are derived from the germline V gene. V is clipped by 0 bases and J by 1 base, and the sequence between their germline boundaries is 13 bases long. A word on this clone: Which antigen it targets is not known. The input lacks base qualities; no much larger clone sits a single base away.

CD8 naive samples were CD45RO-negative cells positively selected for CCR7, giving a CD45RA+CCR7+ population that excluded TemRA cells. Healthy HIV-negative adults with no recently reported acute infections or vaccinations were included as donors. All donors were Caucasian adults living in Nashville, Tennessee, USA. Blood was collected by leukapheresis, and PBMCs were isolated by Ficoll-Histopaque density gradient centrifugation and then cryopreserved in liquid nitrogen vapor phase. Analytical flow cytometry was used to check the purity and quantity of each magnetically sorted T cell population. Each sorted fraction had its genomic DNA isolated and then quantified by UV absorbance on a Nanodrop 2000c. TCR CDR3 regions were amplified from genomic DNA by multiplex PCR using the deep immunoSEQ assay. Genomic DNA extracted from each cell subset was distributed evenly over all wells of several immunoSEQ 96-well plates, and each plate served as one replicate. For sorted subsets, each replicate PCR was loaded with roughly 0.2 ug genomic DNA, equivalent to some 27,000 T cell genomes. Purified libraries were quantified with a Qubit 3.0 fluorometer, sized on a Bioanalyzer 2100, and re-quantified with the KAPA Library Quantification kit. Every immunoSEQ 96-well plate was sequenced on a separate single-read 150-cycle Illumina NextSeq 550 flow cell. On the authors' methods: Because the immunoSEQ output held only junctional sequences and lacked quality scores, the filtering could not match the filtering applied to full-length reads. Sequences were annotated with PyIR, a Python wrapper for IgBLAST v1.9, using IMGT germline references to assign V/J genes and CDR3. Reads were removed for weak V/J assignments (E-value above 1e-6), missing CDR3, stop codons, out-of-frame junctions, or ambiguous translated residues. V3J clonotypes were defined as sequences sharing the same inferred V gene, J gene, and CDR3 amino acid sequence. Percentage overlap between repertoires was calculated by dividing the number of shared unique clonotypes by the size of the smaller repertoire. Richness of each repertoire was evaluated using RTK rarefaction, the Chao1 estimator, and Recon v2.1 estimates of unobserved clonotypes. Generation probabilities were computed with OLGA for all TCRbeta clonotypes obtained by the gDNA method from several donors. TCRdb took over this immuneACCESS table, retaining in-frame rearrangements with V and J assigned. Such tables are incomplete; in checked studies, under half of the missing clones stem from an unresolved V gene, and the remainder is unexplained. For V, J and clone size, that table is used; D and trimming come from the DNA. The sample records over 2,000,000 clones, roughly 95% of which are singletons. More than 1.5% of the sample is held by the ten biggest clonotypes.

The sequence is built from TRBV18 and TRBJ2-4; no D segment can be confidently identified. The specimen sequenced was naive CD8+ T cells from PBMCs. Interpreted using the paper, the cell subset or site label stands for: CD45RA+CCR7+. This TCR was sampled from a man between 18 and 29 years old in good health. Some clones in this sample may be carry-over from other donors' samples. CDR3 sequence: CASSPPYRILAKNIQYF. The bases read TGTGCCAGCTCACCACCGTACAGAATTCTCGCCAAAAACATTCAGTACTTC.